This is a list of T cell receptor beta chains from one sample in a study of T cell responses to AZD1222 COVID-19 vaccine. This table comes from immunoSEQ multiplex PCR, and its TCRdb copy is limited to in-frame clones, with some not included. The sample lists about 170,000 clones; approximately 88% were seen once. The source material was peripheral blood, sampled 28 days after the second AZD1222 dose. The source is an adult who received the AZD1222 COVID-19 vaccine. The conserved cysteine and the conserved F or W are not part of the CDR3 here. Each record gives: D gene, clone size, J gene, V gene, CDR3 protein. The D gene is left open where the match is weak. Clone sizes are given selectively: once, few, many, or a class where the clone is expanded.

D: -
size: -
J: TRBJ2-2
V: TRBV5-4
CDR3: ASSLAGSNTGELF

D: -
size: -
J: TRBJ2-7
V: TRBV6-2/TRBV6-3
CDR3: ASSYYVREQY

D: -
size: -
J: TRBJ2-7
V: TRBV6-1
CDR3: ASSEPGRDEDEQY

D: TRBD1
size: few
J: TRBJ1-1
V: TRBV4-3
CDR3: ASSPRQGRIEAF

D: -
size: -
J: TRBJ2-1
V: TRBV5-5
CDR3: ASSLTDSTYNEQF

D: -
size: -
J: TRBJ2-6
V: TRBV4-2
CDR3: ASSAQGSGANVLT

D: -
size: once
J: TRBJ2-7
V: TRBV4-2
CDR3: ASSQDRAGPYEQY

D: TRBD1
size: -
J: TRBJ2-4
V: TRBV27
CDR3: ASGTEKNIQY

D: -
size: -
J: TRBJ2-1
V: TRBV2
CDR3: ASSVQGEQF

D: -
size: -
J: TRBJ2-5
V: TRBV2
CDR3: ASTGEETQY

D: -
size: once
J: TRBJ2-7
V: TRBV11-2
CDR3: ASSFAEAAYEQY

D: TRBD1
size: once
J: TRBJ2-3
V: TRBV5-8
CDR3: ASSLGQPGTDTQY

D: -
size: few
J: TRBJ2-3
V: TRBV4-1
CDR3: ASSQSGPADTQY

D: -
size: once
J: TRBJ1-3
V: TRBV9
CDR3: ASSVETAGNTIY

D: -
size: -
J: TRBJ1-2
V: TRBV21-1
CDR3: ASSKKRNVNYGYT

D: -
size: -
J: TRBJ1-3
V: TRBV14
CDR3: ASSRQNLGNTIY

D: -
size: -
J: TRBJ1-2
V: TRBV18
CDR3: ASSPEVQSGYGYT

D: TRBD1
size: few
J: TRBJ2-2
V: TRBV18
CDR3: ASSPGTVNTGELF

D: -
size: -
J: TRBJ1-2
V: TRBV10-3
CDR3: AISGNSGNYGYT

D: TRBD2
size: -
J: TRBJ2-3
V: TRBV4-2
CDR3: ASSQLAGETDTQY

D: TRBD1
size: -
J: TRBJ2-7
V: TRBV2
CDR3: ASSRGQGAGYEQY

D: -
size: few
J: TRBJ2-1
V: TRBV5-1
CDR3: ASSLVVNEQF

D: -
size: -
J: TRBJ2-7
V: TRBV2
CDR3: ASSEEGIVAYEQY

D: TRBD1
size: -
J: TRBJ1-3
V: TRBV14
CDR3: ASSQELQGSGNTIY